The 11 T cell receptor beta chains listed next were all sequenced from one sample in a study of blood T cell repertoires in COVID-19. Method: immunoSEQ multiplex PCR; TCRdb's copy keeps in-frame clones and lacks some. The table lists more than 90,000 clones, roughly 85% of them singletons. Sequencing was performed on peripheral blood. These receptors originate from a woman aged 70-85 years with active or convalescent COVID-19.

V and J are TRBV18 and TRBJ2-1; possibly TRBD1 for D (5 bases). With 4 bases removed from V and 7 bases from J, the gap between germline ends came to 8 bases. From germline, CDR1 is KGHSH and CDR2 LQKENI. The CDR3 is made up of 12 amino acids. Here the CDR3 reads CASSRDRNEQFF. CDR3 DNA sequence: TGTGCCAGCTCACGAGACAGAAATGAGCAGTTCTTC.

The rearrangement links TRBV6-7 to TRBJ2-1; no clear D. TRBV6-7 qualifies as an ORF whose function is uncertain. The CDR3 consists of 16 residues. V was pared by 0 bases and J by 0 bases, with 9 bases between. CDR3 bases: TGTGCCAGCAGTTACTCGTGTATACTCTCCTACAATGAGCAGTTCTTC. This sequence encodes CASSYSCILSYNEQFF.

The chain links TRBV24-1 to TRBJ1-4, with 8 bases that match TRBD1. With 1 base clipped from V and 0 bases from J, the junction kept 18 bases outside the gene matches. CDR1 and CDR2 from the germline V gene are KGHDR and SFDVKD. The CDR3 has 22 amino acids. The CDR3 DNA sequence: TGTGCCACCAGTGATTTAATAGGGCCCCCGGGGACAGGCGATACAACTAATGAAAAACTGTTTTTT. Translating it yields CATSDLIGPPGTGDTTNEKLFF.

V and J are TRBV5-1 and TRBJ1-4; TRBD1 matches 7 bases. Germline CDR1 reads SGHRS; CDR2 reads YFSETQ. The CDR3 spans 14 residues. The junction had 2 bases not matched to a gene; V was cut back by 3 bases and J by 3 bases. The CDR3 DNA sequence: TGCGCCAGCAGCTCCGGACAGGCTAATGAAAAACTGTTTTTT. Encoded protein: CASSSGQANEKLFF.

V is TRBV4-2 and J is TRBJ2-1, with D possibly matching TRBD2 (7 bases). CDR3 size: 17 residues. Germline loops: CDR1 LGHNA, CDR2 YNFKEQ. Trimming took off 0 bases at V and 6 bases at J, with 18 bases between the two ends. Here the CDR3 DNA reads TGTGCCAGCAGCCAAGATATAAGGGGGGGCCAATCCAATGAGCAGTTCTTC. This codes for CASSQDIRGGQSNEQFF.

The gene calls are TRBV5-4 and TRBJ1-1; D is undetermined. This CDR3 spans 13 amino acids. V was pared by 4 bases and J by 3 bases, with 10 bases between. Germline V lookup: CDR1 SGHNT, CDR2 YYREEE (reference sequence). CDR3 nucleotides: TGTGCCAGCAGCATCAGGTCGGACACTGAAGCTTTCTTT. It encodes CASSIRSDTEAFF.

The chain links TRBV4-1 to TRBJ2-5, with 8 bases matching TRBD2. The junction had 10 bases not matched to a gene; V was cut back by 6 bases and J by 4 bases. This CDR3 is built from 15 residues. Germline assignment: CDR1 MGHRA and CDR2 YSYEKL. The CDR3 nucleotides are TGCGCCAGCAGTTCGACTAGCGTCTCTCCAGAGACCCAGTACTTC. It translates to CASSSTSVSPETQYF.

J is TRBJ1-6 and V is TRBV11-2, with D maybe TRBD1 (5 bases). Trimming shortened V by 2 bases and J by 8 bases, and 19 bases separated the two germline ends. The germline V gene has CDR1 SGHAT and CDR2 FQNNGV. CDR3 length: 17 amino acids. The CDR3 loop is CASSLLSRQGGDSPLHF. The CDR3 DNA reads TGTGCCAGCAGCTTATTGTCCAGGCAGGGAGGGGATTCACCCCTCCACTTT. The entire variable domain, with the rest obtained from reference TRBV11-2 and TRBJ1-6, is as follows: EAGVAQSPRYKIIEKRQSVAFWCNPISGHATLYWYQQILGQGPKLLIQFQNNGVVDDSQLPKDRFSAERLKGVDSTLKIQPAKLEDSAVYLCASSLLSRQGGDSPLHFGNGTRLTVT.

V is TRBV24-1 and J is TRBJ2-3, with 9 bases identical to TRBD1. J gave up 2 bases and V 2 bases, and 4 bases lay outside the gene matches. The CDR3 is made up of 16 amino acids. CDR1 and CDR2 (germline): KGHDR, SFDVKD. CDR3 sequence: CATSDYGQGPTDTQYF. The CDR3 DNA reads TGTGCCACCAGTGATTACGGACAGGGGCCCACAGATACGCAGTATTTT.

The rearrangement uses TRBV5-4 and TRBJ2-7; 7 bases align to TRBD2. The CDR3 extends over 16 amino acids. Trimming at V came to 4 bases and at J to 2 bases, leaving 12 bases not matched to a gene. Germline loops: CDR1 SGHNT, CDR2 YYREEE (reference sequence). The CDR3 sequence: CASSGFASGKTYEQYF. In DNA, the CDR3 is TGTGCCAGCAGCGGGTTTGCTAGCGGAAAAACCTACGAGCAGTACTTC.

V and J are TRBV5-1 and TRBJ1-1; weak D call: TRBD1 (5 bases). Trimming pared 3 bases from V and 1 base from J, leaving 13 bases between. CDR1 and CDR2 (germline): SGHRS, YFSETQ. The CDR3 runs to 15 residues. The CDR3 DNA reads as TGCGCCAGCAGCTCAACAGGCCCTGGGAACACTGAAGCTTTCTTT. Translation gives CASSSTGPGNTEAFF.